The clone carrying this TCR beta chain has more than one count but fewer than ten. The CDR3 spans 15 residues. The germline V and J ends were trimmed by 3 bases and 3 bases, with 15 bases remaining between them. The germline V gene encodes CDR1 GTSNPN and CDR2 SVGIG (reference sequence). Both 60 Vbeta primers and 13 Jbeta primers went into the PCR. The protocol was immunoSEQ multiplex PCR, while the TCRdb copy is restricted to in-frame clones and leaves out a portion. The sample includes 150,000 to 200,000 clones, around 78% of them seen just once. This entry belongs to a study of cytomegalovirus exposure and HLA in healthy donors.

The TCR sequence derives from a woman aged 35 to 49 in good health and CMV-seropositive. The chain employs TRBV30 and TRBJ2-1; D may be TRBD1 (6 bases). Sequencing was done on a sample of PBMCs. This CDR3 is CAWRGSRGIYNEQFF. CDR3 in DNA: TGTGCCTGGAGGGGGTCGAGGGGGATCTACAATGAGCAGTTCTTC.